This is a list of T cell receptor beta chains from one sample in a study of T-cell reconstitution after alpha-beta-depleted transplantation in children. TCRdb redid the calling of the PCR reads with MiXCR, one entry per CDR3 protein. Of some 200,000 distinct CDR3 sequences in the sample, 7.5% to 10% are singletons; the top ten hold approximately 5.4%. Sequencing was performed on PBMCs from the stem cell graft donor, taken from the stem cell graft. The source of these receptors is a human donor who donated a stem cell graft to a child with SCID. CDR3s include the opening cysteine and the closing phenylalanine or tryptophan. Each record gives: clone size, J gene, D gene, V gene, CDR3 protein, CDR3 DNA. D genes are given only for firm matches. Rows give clone size only sometimes, using once, few, many, or a class for an expanded clone.

clone size: once; J gene: TRBJ2-1; D gene: NA; V gene: TRBV7-2; CDR3 protein: CASSLARLANEQFF; CDR3 DNA: TGTGCCAGCAGCTTAGCGCGACTGGCGAATGAGCAGTTCTTC
clone size: many; J gene: TRBJ1-1; D gene: NA; V gene: TRBV9; CDR3 protein: CASSVGEGDTEAFF; CDR3 DNA: TGTGCCAGCAGCGTAGGGGAGGGAGACACTGAAGCTTTCTTT
clone size: few; J gene: TRBJ2-7; D gene: NA; V gene: TRBV27; CDR3 protein: CASSLRAGEQYF; CDR3 DNA: TGTGCCAGCAGTTTAAGGGCTGGAGAGCAGTACTTC
clone size: many; J gene: TRBJ1-2; D gene: NA; V gene: TRBV5-1; CDR3 protein: CASSLISERGNGYTF; CDR3 DNA: TGCGCCAGCAGCTTAATTTCGGAGCGCGGGAATGGCTACACCTTC
clone size: many; J gene: TRBJ2-1; D gene: NA; V gene: TRBV7-9; CDR3 protein: CASTLRVGDYNEQFF; CDR3 DNA: TGTGCCAGCACCCTTAGGGTAGGGGACTACAATGAGCAGTTCTTC
clone size: many; J gene: TRBJ2-3; D gene: NA; V gene: TRBV15; CDR3 protein: CATSRARDTYLPDTQYF; CDR3 DNA: TGTGCCACCAGCAGAGCGAGGGACACCTACCTCCCAGATACGCAGTATTTT
clone size: many; J gene: TRBJ2-7; D gene: NA; V gene: TRBV5-1; CDR3 protein: CASSLSTSVYEQYF; CDR3 DNA: TGCGCCAGCAGCTTGTCTACTAGTGTCTACGAGCAGTACTTC
clone size: many; J gene: TRBJ2-2; D gene: NA; V gene: TRBV5-1; CDR3 protein: CASSLLATGELFF; CDR3 DNA: TGCGCCAGCAGCTTACTAGCCACCGGGGAGCTGTTTTTT
clone size: NA; J gene: TRBJ1-6; D gene: TRBD1; V gene: TRBV30; CDR3 protein: CAWTRDRADNSPLHF; CDR3 DNA: TGTGCCTGGACCAGAGACAGGGCTGATAATTCACCCCTCCACTTT
clone size: few; J gene: TRBJ1-3; D gene: NA; V gene: TRBV12-5; CDR3 protein: CASGLGPSPITSGNTIYF; CDR3 DNA: TGTGCTAGTGGTTTGGGACCATCGCCTATTACGTCCGGAAACACCATATATTTT
clone size: many; J gene: TRBJ2-1; D gene: TRBD2; V gene: TRBV5-5; CDR3 protein: CASSLQTSGNEQFF; CDR3 DNA: TGTGCCAGCAGCTTGCAGACTAGCGGCAATGAGCAGTTCTTC
clone size: many; J gene: TRBJ2-3; D gene: NA; V gene: TRBV9; CDR3 protein: CASSTRGAATDTQYF; CDR3 DNA: TGTGCCAGCAGCACTCGGGGGGCCGCCACAGATACGCAGTATTTT
clone size: many; J gene: TRBJ1-1; D gene: NA; V gene: TRBV4-2; CDR3 protein: CASSQEIRGNTEAFF; CDR3 DNA: TGTGCCAGCAGCCAAGAGATACGAGGGAACACTGAAGCTTTCTTT
clone size: many; J gene: TRBJ2-1; D gene: NA; V gene: TRBV11-2; CDR3 protein: CASSLVGVEQFF; CDR3 DNA: TGTGCCAGCAGCTTAGTCGGGGTCGAGCAGTTCTTC
clone size: many; J gene: TRBJ1-2; D gene: NA; V gene: TRBV27; CDR3 protein: CASSRGQLYGYTF; CDR3 DNA: TGTGCCAGCAGTCGCGGACAGCTCTATGGCTACACCTTC
clone size: many; J gene: TRBJ1-1; D gene: TRBD1; V gene: TRBV6-1; CDR3 protein: CASGLLGTGGGSTEAFF; CDR3 DNA: TGTGCCAGCGGCCTCTTGGGGACAGGGGGCGGGAGCACTGAAGCTTTCTTT
clone size: many; J gene: TRBJ1-4; D gene: NA; V gene: TRBV5-1; CDR3 protein: CASSIRGTGASTNEKLFF; CDR3 DNA: TGCGCCAGCAGCATCAGGGGCACAGGCGCCTCGACTAATGAAAAACTGTTTTTT
clone size: few; J gene: TRBJ1-1; D gene: TRBD1; V gene: TRBV7-9; CDR3 protein: CASSSRDRANTEAFF; CDR3 DNA: TGTGCCAGCAGCTCGAGGGACAGGGCGAACACTGAAGCTTTCTTT
clone size: many; J gene: TRBJ2-1; D gene: NA; V gene: TRBV29-1; CDR3 protein: CSVEGGGAIYNEQFF; CDR3 DNA: TGCAGCGTGGAGGGTGGGGGGGCAATCTACAATGAGCAGTTCTTC
clone size: many; J gene: TRBJ2-4; D gene: TRBD1; V gene: TRBV5-1; CDR3 protein: CASSSGQGVYIQYF; CDR3 DNA: TGCGCCAGCAGCTCCGGACAGGGAGTGTACATTCAGTACTTC
clone size: many; J gene: TRBJ2-2; D gene: NA; V gene: TRBV5-1; CDR3 protein: CASSLAGLGTGELFF; CDR3 DNA: TGCGCCAGCAGCTTGGCGGGATTGGGCACCGGGGAGCTGTTTTTT